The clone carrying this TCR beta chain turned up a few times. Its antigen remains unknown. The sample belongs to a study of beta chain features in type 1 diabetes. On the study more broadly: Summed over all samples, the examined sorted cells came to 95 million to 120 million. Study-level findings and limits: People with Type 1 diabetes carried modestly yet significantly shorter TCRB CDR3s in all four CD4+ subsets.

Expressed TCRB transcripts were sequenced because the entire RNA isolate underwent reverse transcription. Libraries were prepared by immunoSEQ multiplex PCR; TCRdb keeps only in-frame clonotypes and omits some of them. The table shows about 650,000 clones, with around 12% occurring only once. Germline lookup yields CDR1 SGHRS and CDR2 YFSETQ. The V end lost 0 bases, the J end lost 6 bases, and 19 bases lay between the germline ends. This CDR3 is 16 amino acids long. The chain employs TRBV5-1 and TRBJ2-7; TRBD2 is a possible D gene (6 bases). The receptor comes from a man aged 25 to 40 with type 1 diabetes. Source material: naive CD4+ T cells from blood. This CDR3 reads CASSLDGTPRNGEQYF. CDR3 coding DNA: TGCGCCAGCAGCTTGGATGGGACTCCCCGAAACGGCGAGCAGTACTTC.